This T cell receptor (beta chain) derives from a study of cytomegalovirus exposure and HLA in healthy donors. Study-level background: A data release that came early held 80 million to 95 million unique TCRs from HLA-typed donors.

The length of the CDR3 is 14 residues. Losses at the gene ends were 0 bases for V and 8 bases for J; bases not matched to a gene: 6. Germline CDR1 and CDR2: SGHRS and YFSETQ. Vbeta (60) and Jbeta (13) primers were used in the PCR. The authors' processing: Some 80 million unique TCR beta chains, 9.5 million to 14 million shared, were counted in a later analysis. Using immunoSEQ multiplex PCR, the repertoire was profiled, and TCRdb retains in-frame clones only, with some absent. For V, J and clone size, that table is used; D and trimming come from the DNA. In the table there are about 140,000 clones, 70% to 80% of which are singletons. As concerns this clone: Its specificity is unknown.

Broader study findings: Among TCR beta chains, those listed as cytomegalovirus-associated numbered about 160.

The receptor's source is a man between 18 and 29 years old in good health and CMV-seronegative. The V call is TRBV5-1, the J call TRBJ1-2; 8 positions match TRBD1. The sample consisted of PBMCs. The CDR3 sequence is CASSLDGGQDGYTF. The CDR3 coding sequence is TGCGCCAGCAGCTTGGACGGGGGACAGGACGGCTACACCTTC.